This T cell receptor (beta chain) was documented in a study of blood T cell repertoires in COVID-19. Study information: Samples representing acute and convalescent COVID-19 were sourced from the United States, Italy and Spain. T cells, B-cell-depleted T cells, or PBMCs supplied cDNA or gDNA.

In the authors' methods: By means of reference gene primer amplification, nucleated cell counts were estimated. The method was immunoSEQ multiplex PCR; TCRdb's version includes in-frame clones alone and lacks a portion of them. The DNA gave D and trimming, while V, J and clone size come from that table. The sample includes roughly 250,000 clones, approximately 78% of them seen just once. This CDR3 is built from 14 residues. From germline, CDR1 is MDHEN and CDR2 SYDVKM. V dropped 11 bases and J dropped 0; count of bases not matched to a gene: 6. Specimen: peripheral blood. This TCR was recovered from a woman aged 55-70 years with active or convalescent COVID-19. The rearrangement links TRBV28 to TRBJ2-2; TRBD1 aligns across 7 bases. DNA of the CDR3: TGTGCCGGCCGGACAGGATCGAACACCGGGGAGCTGTTTTTT. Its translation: CAGRTGSNTGELFF.